Below, one T cell receptor (beta chain) is given with its context. Its antigen remains unknown. Trimming took 10 bases from V and 3 from J, leaving 19 bases between them. The CDR3 sequence is 14 residues long. The germline V gene has CDR1 MDHEN and CDR2 SYDVKM. The data derive from a study of T cells after yellow fever vaccination. Study-level results: Some clonotypes, a small share, were shared between CD4 and CD8 compartments. When the response was secondary, it was weaker but reached its peak faster, day 5 versus 15. Subsequent to the booster, the majority of primary-vaccination clones reappeared (approximately 95% CD4, 88% CD8).

Making TCR cDNA involved 5'RACE template switching, which added UMIs and a universal primer site. From the 5' RACE reads, TCRdb called clonotypes with MiXCR, one entry per CDR3 protein. Of approximately 250,000 distinct CDR3 sequences listed, roughly 6.3% are singletons. This TCR came from a man aged 25 to 40 who received the YFV17D yellow fever vaccine. The sequencing here drew on CD4+ T cells sorted from PBMCs, taken on the day of the yellow fever booster vaccination. The gene calls are TRBV28 and TRBJ2-7; D is unresolved. In DNA form, the CDR3 reads TGTGCCACCCTCCAAGCGCCCCAGGACTACGAGCAGTACTTC. It translates to CATLQAPQDYEQYF.